A selection of T cell receptor beta chains follows, all from one sample in a study of blood T cell repertoires in COVID-19. Sequencing used immunoSEQ multiplex PCR; TCRdb keeps in-frame clones, though not all of them. Of tens of thousands of clones detected, 75% to 90% appear once; the ten largest clones hold 9% to 12%. Sequencing used peripheral blood. Every receptor here comes from a woman aged 70-85 years with acute or convalescent COVID-19. Each CDR3 is given with its conserved first and last residue. Fields, in order: clone size, D gene, J gene, CDR3 length, V gene, CDR3 protein, CDR3 DNA. The D gene is left open where the match is weak. Clone sizes are given selectively: once, few, many, or a class where the clone is expanded.

>once|NA|TRBJ1-3|14|TRBV7-9
CASSLGQVGNTIYF
TGTGCCAGCAGCTTAGGACAGGTCGGAAACACCATATATTTT
>few|TRBD2|TRBJ2-2|17|TRBV7-9
CASSSTSGGANTGELFF
TGTGCCAGCAGCTCAACCTCCGGGGGGGCAAACACCGGGGAGCTGTTTTTT
>NA|NA|TRBJ2-1|12|TRBV5-6
CASSLAYGHIFF
TGTGCCAGCAGCTTGGCCTACGGACATATTTTCTTC
>NA|TRBD1|TRBJ1-2|15|TRBV30
CAWRASGGKVAGYTF
TGTGCCTGGAGGGCCTCAGGGGGCAAAGTGGCTGGCTACACCTTC
>NA|TRBD2|TRBJ2-3|15|TRBV7-6
CASRLGTSGFDTQYF
TGTGCCAGCAGGCTTGGGACTAGCGGTTTCGATACGCAGTATTTT
>NA|TRBD1|TRBJ1-2|15|TRBV2
CASSLLTTGNYGYTF
TGTGCCAGCAGTCTCCTCACGACAGGGAACTATGGCTACACCTTC
>few|NA|TRBJ2-7|14|TRBV5-4
CASSLDRGNYEQYF
TGTGCCAGCAGTCTCGACCGGGGGAACTACGAGCAGTACTTC
>once|NA|TRBJ2-7|14|TRBV28
CASSSPLAAYEQYF
TGTGCCAGCAGTTCGCCCTTAGCGGCCTACGAGCAGTACTTC
>NA|NA|TRBJ1-1|13|TRBV7-2
CASSLGSGFKAFF
TGTGCCAGCAGCTTAGGGTCAGGTTTTAAAGCTTTCTTT
>NA|NA|TRBJ2-1|13|TRBV27
CASRDWGGDEQFF
TGTGCCAGTCGGGACTGGGGTGGGGATGAGCAGTTCTTC
>NA|NA|TRBJ2-6|15|TRBV24-1
CATGTGGSGANVLTF
TGTGCCACGGGCACTGGGGGGTCCGGGGCCAACGTCCTGACTTTC
>NA|NA|TRBJ1-6|13|TRBV5-1
CASSEEGVSPLHF
TGCGCCAGCAGTGAGGAGGGAGTTTCACCCCTCCACTTT
>NA|TRBD1|TRBJ1-2|14|TRBV7-9
CASSLGTGDYGYTF
TGTGCCAGCAGCTTAGGGACAGGGGACTATGGCTACACCTTC
>NA|TRBD2|TRBJ2-7|15|TRBV27
CASRRWTSGLYEQYF
TGTGCCAGCAGGAGGTGGACTAGCGGTCTCTACGAGCAGTACTTC
>few|NA|TRBJ2-3|14|TRBV5-1
CASSKTGYTDTQYF
TGCGCCAGCAGCAAGACAGGCTACACAGATACGCAGTATTTT
>NA|NA|TRBJ1-4|15|TRBV5-1
CASRESGATNEKLFF
TGCGCCAGCAGGGAGAGTGGAGCAACTAATGAAAAACTGTTTTTT
>NA|NA|TRBJ1-3|16|TRBV28
CASSLLQGGSGNTIYF
TGTGCCAGCAGTTTACTACAGGGTGGTAGTGGAAACACCATATATTTT
>NA|NA|TRBJ1-2|15|TRBV30
CAWSKGQMARYGYTF
TGTGCCTGGAGTAAGGGGCAGATGGCGCGCTATGGCTACACCTTC
>NA|NA|TRBJ1-2|16|TRBV5-1
CASSLVLGGVQRGYTF
TGCGCCAGCAGCTTGGTGTTAGGGGGGGTCCAGCGAGGCTACACCTTC
>NA|TRBD1|TRBJ1-1|13|TRBV12-3/TRBV12-4
CASRGQLNTEAFF
TGTGCCAGCAGGGGACAGTTGAACACTGAAGCTTTCTTT
>NA|NA|TRBJ1-5|16|TRBV6-6
CASSKGQGRSNQPQHF
TGTGCCAGCAGTAAAGGTCAGGGGCGGAGCAATCAGCCCCAGCATTTT
>NA|TRBD2|TRBJ2-5|16|TRBV7-3
CARAGEAGDAQETQYF
TGTGCCAGGGCGGGAGAAGCGGGGGATGCCCAAGAGACCCAGTACTTC
>NA|NA|TRBJ2-2|15|TRBV6-5
CASRARGVGTGELFF
TGTGCCAGCAGGGCCAGGGGGGTCGGTACCGGGGAGCTGTTTTTT
>NA|NA|TRBJ2-3|15|TRBV5-1
CASSWAGGSTDTQYF
TGCGCCAGCAGCTGGGCCGGTGGTAGCACAGATACGCAGTATTTT
>NA|NA|TRBJ1-4|17|TRBV28
CASSSYHKNREGEKLFF
TGTGCCAGCAGTTCTTACCACAAGAACAGGGAGGGTGAAAAACTGTTTTTT
>NA|NA|TRBJ1-1|11|TRBV13
CASSFITEAFF
TGTGCCAGCAGCTTTATAACTGAAGCTTTCTTT
>few|TRBD1|TRBJ2-6|15|TRBV2
CASRAPGQAANVLTF
TGTGCCAGCAGGGCGCCGGGACAGGCGGCCAACGTCCTGACTTTC
>NA|TRBD2|TRBJ2-1|16|TRBV7-2
CASSLGGGVTYNEQFF
TGTGCCAGCAGCTTGGGCGGGGGGGTGACCTACAATGAGCAGTTCTTC
>few|TRBD1|TRBJ2-4|15|TRBV19
CASRSGQATRNIQYF
TGTGCCAGTAGGTCGGGACAGGCTACTCGAAACATTCAGTACTTC
>NA|TRBD2|TRBJ2-6|18|TRBV19
CASVAGGPHTAGANVLTF
TGTGCCAGTGTAGCGGGAGGGCCTCACACAGCTGGGGCCAACGTCCTGACTTTC
>NA|TRBD2|TRBJ2-7|13|TRBV27
CASKSSGRTEQYF
TGTGCCAGCAAGTCTAGCGGGAGGACCGAGCAGTACTTC
>NA|TRBD1|TRBJ2-1|14|TRBV3-1/TRBV3-2
CASSQGQGWGEQFF
TGTGCCAGCAGCCAAGGACAGGGCTGGGGTGAGCAGTTCTTC
>NA|NA|TRBJ2-6|17|TRBV6-6
CASSRSGRLSGANVLTF
TGTGCCAGCAGTCGGTCGGGGAGACTCTCTGGGGCCAACGTCCTGACTTTC
>NA|TRBD1|TRBJ1-1|16|TRBV3-1/TRBV3-2
CASSLGTGDRGAEAFF
TGTGCCAGCAGCCTCGGGACAGGGGACAGAGGAGCTGAAGCTTTCTTT
>few|TRBD1|TRBJ1-2|13|TRBV29-1
CSVRTGGTYGYTF
TGCAGCGTCCGGACAGGGGGAACCTATGGCTACACCTTC
>NA|NA|TRBJ1-2|13|TRBV5-1
CASSLAANYGYTF
TGCGCCAGCAGCTTGGCAGCGAACTATGGCTACACCTTC
>NA|NA|TRBJ1-5|15|TRBV28
CASAKTGSSNQPQHF
TGTGCCAGCGCCAAGACAGGTTCTAGCAATCAGCCCCAGCATTTT
>NA|TRBD1|TRBJ1-4|14|TRBV30
CAWTAHRGNEKLFF
TGTGCCTGGACCGCCCACAGGGGCAATGAAAAACTGTTTTTT
>NA|NA|TRBJ1-3|14|TRBV5-8
CASRPRNSGNTIYF
TGTGCCAGCAGACCCAGAAACTCTGGAAACACCATATATTTT
>NA|TRBD1|TRBJ1-2|14|TRBV27
CASSPGTGSRGYTF
TGTGCCAGCAGTCCAGGGACAGGCTCACGGGGCTACACCTTC
>NA|TRBD2|TRBJ2-3|13|TRBV7-9
CASVAGGPDTQYF
TGTGCCAGCGTAGCGGGGGGGCCAGATACGCAGTATTTT
>NA|TRBD1|TRBJ2-2|13|TRBV28
CASGQGGAGELFF
TGTGCCAGCGGACAGGGGGGAGCCGGGGAGCTGTTTTTT
>NA|NA|TRBJ1-5|16|TRBV19
CASSPRAGHSNQPQHF
TGTGCCAGTAGTCCTCGGGCAGGACATAGCAATCAGCCCCAGCATTTT
>few|NA|TRBJ1-2|13|TRBV12-3/TRBV12-4
CASSLQGYYGYTF
TGTGCCAGCAGTTTACAGGGATACTATGGCTACACCTTC
>NA|NA|TRBJ2-5|16|TRBV2
CASSEGGVGLAETQYF
TGTGCCAGCAGTGAAGGGGGGGTAGGGTTAGCGGAGACCCAGTACTTC
>NA|TRBD2|TRBJ2-4|18|TRBV5-4
CASSDRTSGGWAKNIQYF
TGTGCCAGCAGCGACCGGACTAGCGGGGGGTGGGCCAAAAACATTCAGTACTTC
>NA|TRBD1|TRBJ2-6|16|TRBV19
CASSISGGAGANVLTF
TGTGCCAGTAGTATCTCAGGGGGCGCTGGGGCCAACGTCCTGACTTTC
>once|NA|TRBJ2-2|15|TRBV7-9
CASSPRGANTGELFF
TGTGCCAGCAGCCCCAGGGGCGCGAACACCGGGGAGCTGTTTTTT
>NA|NA|TRBJ1-1|14|TRBV5-6
CASSLGYGNTEAFF
TGTGCCAGCAGCTTGGGGTACGGGAACACTGAAGCTTTCTTT
>NA|TRBD1|TRBJ1-4|14|TRBV2
CASRLTGRNEKLFF
TGTGCCAGCAGATTGACAGGGAGGAATGAAAAACTGTTTTTT
>NA|NA|TRBJ2-5|15|TRBV3-1/TRBV3-2
CASSPLRSSWKTQYF
TGTGCCAGCAGCCCCCTCCGGAGCAGCTGGAAGACCCAGTACTTC
>NA|NA|TRBJ1-1|13|TRBV18
CASSPLGGTEAFF
TGTGCCAGCTCACCACTGGGTGGGACAGAAGCTTTCTTT